The 22 T cell receptor beta chains below were found in one sample sequenced in a study of T cell responses to AZD1222 COVID-19 vaccine. Sequenced by immunoSEQ multiplex PCR; TCRdb stores in-frame clones only, minus some. The data show 100,000 to 150,000 clones, just over 85% seen once. Source: peripheral blood, taken on day 0 of AZD1222 vaccination. The source of these receptors is an adult in good health.

The V and J genes are TRBV4-1 and TRBJ2-7, with D possibly being TRBD2 (6 bases). This CDR3 is built from 14 residues. In germline, CDR1 is MGHRA, CDR2 YSYEKL. V shed 0 bases and J shed 5 bases, with 11 bases lying between them. In nucleotides, the CDR3 is TGCGCCAGCAGCCAAGACCTAGCGATCGACGAGCAGTACTTC. Translated: CASSQDLAIDEQYF.

The CDR3 DNA follows: TGTGCCAGCAGAATGGCCGGCCCCAACACTGAAGCTTTCTTT. This translates into CASRMAGPNTEAFF. V usage is TRBV6-6 and J usage is TRBJ1-1; D is unclear. Germline V gene lookup returns CDR1 MNHNY and CDR2 SVGAGI (reference sequence). The CDR3 is 14 residues long. The ends were cut back, 6 bases at V and 2 bases at J, with 13 bases in the middle.

The table lists this clone with a count of one. Other DNA sequences from this sample encode an identical CDR3 as well. This sequence joins TRBV6-5 and TRBJ2-7, with D tentatively TRBD2 (6 bases). Germline V gives CDR1 MNHEY, CDR2 SVGAGI. This CDR3 contains 14 residues. V shed 0 bases and J shed 4 bases, with 10 bases lying between them. The CDR3 reads CASSYSGGGYEQYF. The CDR3, as DNA: TGTGCCAGCAGTTACTCGGGGGGTGGTTACGAGCAGTACTTC.

V gene TRBV5-4 combines with J gene TRBJ2-7, with D possibly called TRBD1 or TRBD2 (5 bases each). CDR1 SGHNT and CDR2 YYREEE come from the germline V gene (reference sequence). The V and J ends lost 5 bases and 4 bases respectively, with 7 bases between them. This CDR3 is built from 11 residues. The CDR3 DNA reads TGTGCCAGCAGTGAGGGGTACGAGCAGTACTTC. Protein sequence: CASSEGYEQYF.

The chain employs TRBV7-2 and TRBJ2-3; TRBD2 matches 7 bases. CDR1 is SGHTA and CDR2 is FQGNSA in the germline V gene. V trimming: 5 bases; J trimming: 6 bases; junction bases outside the gene matches: 11. The CDR3 totals 15 residues. The CDR3 DNA sequence: TGTGCCAGCAGCCCTAAGCATCTAGCGGCGGATACGCAGTATTTT. It specifies CASSPKHLAADTQYF.

The rearrangement links TRBV10-1 to TRBJ2-7, with TRBD1 matching over 9 bases. The germline CDR1 and CDR2 sequences are WNHNN and SYGVQD (reference sequence). The CDR3 loop spans 14 amino acids. V shed 8 bases, J shed 1 base, and the junction held 6 bases outside the gene matches. The CDR3 DNA reads as TGCGCCAGCGCCTTCGACAGGGGGTCCTACGAGCAGTACTTC. It yields the protein CASAFDRGSYEQYF.

The chain combines TRBV7-3 with TRBJ1-6, with TRBD1 matching over 7 bases. Germline CDR1 is SGHTA and CDR2 is FQGTGA. V shed 5 bases, J shed 9 bases, and the junction held 7 bases outside the gene matches. This CDR3 contains 14 residues. This CDR3 reads CASSLTGEFSPLHF. The CDR3 nucleotides read TGTGCCAGCAGCCTTACAGGGGAGTTTTCACCCCTCCACTTT.

V is TRBV4-1 and J is TRBJ2-2; 7 nucleotides align to TRBD2. The length of the CDR3 is 17 residues. Losses at the gene ends were 0 bases for V and 0 bases for J; bases not matched to a gene: 4. Germline lookup yields CDR1 MGHRA and CDR2 YSYEKL. The chain's CDR3 is CASSQDLGGANTGELFF. Written as DNA, the CDR3 is TGCGCCAGCAGCCAAGATCTGGGGGGGGCGAACACCGGGGAGCTGTTTTTT.

The chain has TRBV4-3 and TRBJ2-2; D tentatively reads TRBD1 or TRBD2 (5 bases each). This CDR3 is 15 amino acids long. Germline-derived CDR1 and CDR2 are LGHNA and YSLEER. Trimming shortened V by 1 base and J by 6 bases, and 12 bases separated the two germline ends. In DNA form, the CDR3 reads TGCGCCAGCAGCCAAGGATCGGTGGGGGCCGGGGAGCTGTTTTTT. Its translation: CASSQGSVGAGELFF.

The V and J genes are TRBV6-5 and TRBJ2-7; TRBD2 matches at 10 bases. This CDR3 has 13 amino acids. Germline CDR1 MNHEY, CDR2 SVGAGI. V shed 7 bases, J shed 4 bases, and the junction held 4 bases outside the gene matches. CDR3 nucleotides: TGTGCCAGCATCTTTAGCGGGAGGTACGAGCAGTACTTC. It translates to CASIFSGRYEQYF.

The J gene is TRBJ1-1, the V gene TRBV9; D gene uncertain. From germline, CDR1 is SGDLS and CDR2 YYNGEE. The CDR3 is 12 residues long. V was clipped by 0 bases and J by 2 bases, with 2 bases between them. This chain's CDR3 is CASSVENTEAFF. As DNA, the CDR3 is TGTGCCAGCAGCGTAGAAAACACTGAAGCTTTCTTT.

The chain links TRBV12-5 to TRBJ1-1; D remains ambiguous. From germline, CDR1 is LGHNT and CDR2 FRNRAP. CDR3 size: 12 residues. V shed 0 bases and J shed 10 bases, with 9 bases lying between them. In DNA, the CDR3 is TGTGCTAGTGGTTTGGTAAAAACCGGAGCTTTCTTT. Its protein product is CASGLVKTGAFF. Full variable domain (outside the CDR3, taken from reference TRBV12-5 and TRBJ1-1): DARVTQTPRHKVTEMGQEVTMRCQPILGHNTVFWYRQTMMQGLELLAYFRNRAPLDDSGMPKDRFSAEMPDATLATLKIQPSEPRDSAVYFCASGLVKTGAFFGQGTRLTVV.

The V gene is TRBV4-3, the J gene TRBJ2-5; D ambiguous. This CDR3 is built from 15 residues. The V end was cut by 1 base, the J end by 2 bases, with 11 bases between. Per germline, CDR1 LGHNA and CDR2 YSLEER. CDR3 amino acids: CASSQGLQFQETQYF. CDR3 coding DNA: TGCGCCAGCAGCCAAGGGCTCCAGTTTCAAGAGACCCAGTACTTC.

This CDR3 reads CASSYPGISGANVLTF. The CDR3 DNA is TGTGCCAGCAGCTATCCAGGGATCTCTGGGGCCAACGTCCTGACTTTC. The chain is built from TRBV7-8 and TRBJ2-6; weak D call: TRBD1 (5 bases). Germline CDR1 reads SGHVS; CDR2 reads FQNEAQ. This CDR3 has 16 amino acids. With 4 bases removed from V and 0 bases from J, the gap between germline ends came to 10 bases.

This rearrangement joins TRBV6-5 to TRBJ1-4, with 7 bases identical to TRBD1. CDR3 size: 15 residues. Per the germline V gene, CDR1 is MNHEY and CDR2 is SVGAGI. J gave up 0 bases and V 7 bases, and 5 bases lay outside the gene matches. CDR3 sequence reads: CASNRQGATNEKLFF. In DNA, the CDR3 is TGTGCCAGCAACAGACAGGGCGCAACTAATGAAAAACTGTTTTTT.

The chain uses TRBV7-9 and TRBJ2-7; D is uncertain. Trimming removed 0 bases at V and 4 bases at J, with 10 bases between. The CDR3 consists of 14 residues. Germline CDR1 is SEHNR and CDR2 is FQNEAQ (reference sequence). Written as DNA, the CDR3 is TGTGCCAGCAGCTTAGCCCCCTTAAGGTACGAGCAGTACTTC. Translating it yields CASSLAPLRYEQYF.

The CDR3 DNA reads TGCGCCAGCAGCAAGGGAACCGAGCAGTACTTC. Protein product: CASSKGTEQYF. This chain joins TRBV5-1 and TRBJ2-7; D is unresolved. Germline CDR1 SGHRS, CDR2 YFSETQ. V was trimmed by 4 bases and J by 6 bases, leaving 8 bases between them. This CDR3 region has 11 residues.

The rearrangement joins TRBV27 to TRBJ2-5, with 9 positions matching TRBD1. The CDR3 spans 13 residues. Germline CDR1 and CDR2: MNHEY and SMNVEV (reference sequence). Trimming took 5 bases from V and 4 from J; bases not matched to a gene: 2. CDR3 sequence: CASSRQGGETQYF. DNA of the CDR3: TGTGCCAGCAGTCGACAGGGGGGAGAGACCCAGTACTTC.

A single count supports this clone. The genes are TRBV14 and TRBJ2-3; possibly TRBD2 for D (6 bases). Trimming cost V 0 bases and J 8 bases, with 12 bases left between them. CDR1 is SGHDN, CDR2 FVKESK, per germline. The CDR3 has 14 amino acids. Here the CDR3 DNA reads TGTGCCAGCAGCCAAGAGACTAGAAGGGGTACGCAGTATTTT. This codes for CASSQETRRGTQYF.

This chain connects TRBV30 to TRBJ1-5; possible D gene TRBD1, 5 bases. The germline V gene encodes CDR1 GTSNPN and CDR2 SVGIG (reference sequence). The CDR3 covers 14 residues. V was trimmed by 5 bases and J by 5 bases, leaving 16 bases between them. This chain's CDR3 is CAWQNTGAHQPQHF. CDR3 DNA: TGTGCCTGGCAGAATACCGGGGCCCATCAGCCCCAGCATTTT.

This clone appeared once. V is TRBV10-3 and J is TRBJ2-7; 12 bases map to TRBD2. The CDR3 spans 16 residues. From germline, CDR1 is ENHRY and CDR2 SYGVKD. V was pared by 4 bases and J by 4 bases, with 8 bases of the junction left unmatched. In DNA, the CDR3 is TGTGCCATCAGTGGGCTAGCGGGAGGGCTTACGTACGAGCAGTACTTC. This codes for CAISGLAGGLTYEQYF.

The genes are TRBV7-3 and TRBJ1-5, with unresolved D. This CDR3 has 15 residues. CDR1 and CDR2 from the germline V gene are SGHTA and FQGTGA. V was cut by 2 bases and J by 5 bases, with 13 bases left in between. The CDR3 spells CASSLDGLLDQPQHF. CDR3 DNA: TGTGCCAGCAGCTTAGATGGACTCCTGGATCAGCCCCAGCATTTT.